This T cell receptor beta chain was identified in a study of CD8+ T cells in alopecia areata. About the research overall: At a dose of 5 to 10 mg twice daily, oral tofacitinib was given to treated patients.

Indicated treatment: oral pan-JAK inhibitor, 5-10 mg twice daily. Collected material from alopecia areata patients comprised lesional scalp punch biopsies and peripheral blood. RNA was extracted and reverse transcribed into cDNA as the sequencing template. TCRdb's copy holds only in-frame clones and misses some; the assay was immunoSEQ multiplex PCR. Of about 120,000 clones listed, about 50% are singletons. The CDR3 extends over 13 amino acids. The V end lost 6 bases, the J end lost 0 bases, and 8 bases lay between the germline ends. CDR1 and CDR2 from the germline V gene are ENHRY and SYGVKD. This clone was detected a few times. Its antigen is unidentified. General observations from the study: Mice showed clearer TCR sharing than patients did, a gap that was possibly HLA-related.

V is TRBV10-3 and J is TRBJ1-1; no firm D call. The source was CD4+ T cells sorted from blood, collected at week 4, from a patient treated with tofacitinib. This sequence was found in a human donor with alopecia areata. CDR3 coding DNA: TGTGCCATCAGGGGCAGCCTGAACACTGAAGCTTTCTTT. Translation gives CAIRGSLNTEAFF.